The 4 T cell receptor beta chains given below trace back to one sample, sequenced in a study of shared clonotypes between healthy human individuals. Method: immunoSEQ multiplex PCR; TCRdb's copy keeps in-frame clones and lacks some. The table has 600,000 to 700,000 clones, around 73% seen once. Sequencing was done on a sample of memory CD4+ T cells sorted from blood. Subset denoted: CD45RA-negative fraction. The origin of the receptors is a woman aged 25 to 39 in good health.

CDR3 sequence (DNA): TGTGCCAGCAGCAGCTTGACAGGGAGGAATGAAGCTTTCTTT. This codes for CASSSLTGRNEAFF. V gene TRBV9 combines with J gene TRBJ1-1, with 7 positions matching TRBD1. J was trimmed by 7 bases and V by 4 bases; bases with no gene match: 10. This CDR3 is built from 14 residues. From germline, CDR1 is SGDLS and CDR2 YYNGEE.

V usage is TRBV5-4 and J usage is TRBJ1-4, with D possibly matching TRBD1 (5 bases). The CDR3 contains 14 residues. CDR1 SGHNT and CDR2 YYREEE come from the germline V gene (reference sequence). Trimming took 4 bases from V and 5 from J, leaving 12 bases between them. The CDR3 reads CASSAGQENEKLFF. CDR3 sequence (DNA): TGTGCCAGCAGCGCCGGACAAGAAAATGAAAAACTGTTTTTT.

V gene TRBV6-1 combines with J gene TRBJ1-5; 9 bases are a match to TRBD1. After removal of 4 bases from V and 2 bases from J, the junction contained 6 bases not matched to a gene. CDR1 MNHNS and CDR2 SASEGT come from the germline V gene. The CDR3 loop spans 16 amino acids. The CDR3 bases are TGTGCCAGCAGTGGACCGACAGGGGGTCGCAATCAGCCCCAGCATTTT. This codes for CASSGPTGGRNQPQHF.

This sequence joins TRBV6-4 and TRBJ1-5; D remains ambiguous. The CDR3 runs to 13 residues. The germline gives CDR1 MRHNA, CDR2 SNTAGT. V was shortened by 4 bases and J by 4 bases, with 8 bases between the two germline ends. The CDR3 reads CASSVQDNQPQHF. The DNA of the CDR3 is TGTGCCAGCAGTGTTCAGGATAATCAGCCCCAGCATTTT.